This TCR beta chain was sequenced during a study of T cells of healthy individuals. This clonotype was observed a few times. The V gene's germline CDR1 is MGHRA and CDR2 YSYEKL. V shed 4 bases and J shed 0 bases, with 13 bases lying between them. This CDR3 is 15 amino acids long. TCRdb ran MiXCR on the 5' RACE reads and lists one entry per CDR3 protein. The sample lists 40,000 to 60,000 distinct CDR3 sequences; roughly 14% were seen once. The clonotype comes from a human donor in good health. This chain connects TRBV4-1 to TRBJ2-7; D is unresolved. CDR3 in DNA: TGCGCCAGCAGCCGATCCTTATCGGACTCCTACGAGCAGTACTTC. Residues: CASSRSLSDSYEQYF.